A selection of T cell receptor beta chains follows, all from one sample in a study of CD8 T cells in ankylosing spondylitis. One entry per CDR3 protein, called by TCRdb with MiXCR from the 5' RACE reads. The sample includes some 330,000 distinct CDR3 sequences, roughly 8% seen only once; the top ten take roughly 15%. The sequenced sample was blood, either unsorted or a sorted T cell fraction (not recorded which). The receptors here all came from a male donor with ankylosing spondylitis. Each CDR3 is given with its conserved first and last residue. Fields, in order: V gene, clone size, J gene, D gene, CDR3 DNA, CDR3 protein. A D gene is named only where the DNA matches it firmly. Clone size is stated in some rows and not others, as once, few, many or a class when expanded.

V: TRBV2
size: few
J: TRBJ2-5
D: .
DNA: TGTGCCAGCAGTAGGGGCTCCCGAGGGGAGACCCAGTACTTC
CDR3: CASSRGSRGETQYF

V: TRBV7-3
size: .
J: TRBJ2-1
D: .
DNA: TGTGCCAGCAGCTCCAACCGGAATGAGCAGTTCTTC
CDR3: CASSSNRNEQFF

V: TRBV25-1
size: many
J: TRBJ1-2
D: .
DNA: TGTGCCAGCAGTGACCAGGGCACAGGTAGCGGCTACACCTTC
CDR3: CASSDQGTGSGYTF

V: TRBV3-1
size: .
J: TRBJ2-7
D: .
DNA: TGTGCCAGCAGCCAAGTGGAGGGTAGTCGATTCGAGCAGTACTTC
CDR3: CASSQVEGSRFEQYF

V: TRBV7-2
size: .
J: TRBJ2-2
D: .
DNA: TGTGCCAGCAGCTTAGGGAGCGGATACACCGGGGAGCTGTTTTTT
CDR3: CASSLGSGYTGELFF

V: TRBV30
size: few
J: TRBJ2-2
D: .
DNA: TGTGCCTGGAGAGCCATACGCACCGGGGAGCTGTTTTTT
CDR3: CAWRAIRTGELFF

V: TRBV10-3
size: .
J: TRBJ2-1
D: TRBD2
DNA: TGTGCCATCAGTGAGGGGTCTAGCGGGATTGACAATGAGCAGTTCTTC
CDR3: CAISEGSSGIDNEQFF

V: TRBV15
size: few
J: TRBJ2-5
D: TRBD2
DNA: TGTGCCACCAGCAGAGGTGCTAGCGGGGACAAGAGTCCCCAGTACTTC
CDR3: CATSRGASGDKSPQYF

V: TRBV14
size: .
J: TRBJ2-7
D: .
DNA: TGTGCCAGCAGCCAAGTCCAAGGGTTCAGGCACGAGCAGTACTTC
CDR3: CASSQVQGFRHEQYF

V: TRBV7-9
size: .
J: TRBJ2-7
D: TRBD2
DNA: TGTGCCAGCAGCCCCGCTCGCGGAGGGCTAGCGGGTGTGCAGTACTTC
CDR3: CASSPARGGLAGVQYF